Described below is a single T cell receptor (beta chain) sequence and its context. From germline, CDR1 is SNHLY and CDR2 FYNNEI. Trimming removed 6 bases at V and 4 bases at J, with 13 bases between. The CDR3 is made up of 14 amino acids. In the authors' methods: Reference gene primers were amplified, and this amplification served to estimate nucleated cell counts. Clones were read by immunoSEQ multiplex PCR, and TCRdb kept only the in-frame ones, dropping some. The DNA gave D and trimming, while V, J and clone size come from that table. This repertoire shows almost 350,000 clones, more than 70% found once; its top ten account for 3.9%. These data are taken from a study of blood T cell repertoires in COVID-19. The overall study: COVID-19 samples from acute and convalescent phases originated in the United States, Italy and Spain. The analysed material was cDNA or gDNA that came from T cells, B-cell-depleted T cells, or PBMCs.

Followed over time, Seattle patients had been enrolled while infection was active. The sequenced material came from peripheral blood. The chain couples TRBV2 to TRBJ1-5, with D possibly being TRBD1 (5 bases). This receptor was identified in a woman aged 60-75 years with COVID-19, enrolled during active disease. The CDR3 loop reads CASRDSLANQPQHF. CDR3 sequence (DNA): TGTGCCAGCAGAGACAGTCTCGCGAATCAGCCCCAGCATTTT.